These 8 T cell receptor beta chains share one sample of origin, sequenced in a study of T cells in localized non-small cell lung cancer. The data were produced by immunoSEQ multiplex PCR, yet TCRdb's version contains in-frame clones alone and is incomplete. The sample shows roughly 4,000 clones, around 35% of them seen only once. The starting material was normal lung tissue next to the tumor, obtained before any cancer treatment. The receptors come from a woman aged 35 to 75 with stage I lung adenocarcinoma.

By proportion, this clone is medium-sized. Here the CDR3 DNA reads TGCGCCAGCAGCCAAGATGGTGCGGGGCAGACCACAGATACGCAGTATTTT. Translated: CASSQDGAGQTTDTQYF. The chain links TRBV1 to TRBJ2-3; TRBD2 is taken as the D call from the table, unchecked against the DNA. TRBV1 is a recognized pseudogene. This CDR3 region has 17 residues.

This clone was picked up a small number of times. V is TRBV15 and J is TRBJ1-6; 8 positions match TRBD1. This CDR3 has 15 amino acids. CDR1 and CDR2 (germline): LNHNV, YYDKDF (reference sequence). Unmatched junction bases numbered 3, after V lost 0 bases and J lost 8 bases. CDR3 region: CATSRDDRGDSPLHF. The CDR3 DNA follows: TGTGCCACCAGCAGAGATGACAGGGGCGATTCACCCCTCCACTTT.

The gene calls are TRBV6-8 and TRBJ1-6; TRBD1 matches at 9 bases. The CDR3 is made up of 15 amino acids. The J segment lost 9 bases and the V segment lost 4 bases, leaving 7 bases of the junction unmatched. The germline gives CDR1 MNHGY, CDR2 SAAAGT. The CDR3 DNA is TGTGCCAGCAGTTCGAACAGGGGGCAGGGTTCACCCCTCCACTTT. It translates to CASSSNRGQGSPLHF.

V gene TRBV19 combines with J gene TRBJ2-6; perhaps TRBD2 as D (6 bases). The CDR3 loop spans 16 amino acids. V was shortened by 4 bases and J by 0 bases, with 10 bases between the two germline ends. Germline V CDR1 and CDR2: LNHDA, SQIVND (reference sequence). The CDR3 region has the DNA TGTGCCAGTAGTAAGGAGCGGGCCTCTGGGGCCAACGTCCTGACTTTC. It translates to CASSKERASGANVLTF.

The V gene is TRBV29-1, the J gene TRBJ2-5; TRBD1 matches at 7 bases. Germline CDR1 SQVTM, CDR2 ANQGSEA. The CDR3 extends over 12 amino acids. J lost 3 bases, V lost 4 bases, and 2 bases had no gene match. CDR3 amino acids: CSVAGTEETQYF. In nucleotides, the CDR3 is TGCAGCGTTGCCGGGACAGAAGAGACCCAGTACTTC. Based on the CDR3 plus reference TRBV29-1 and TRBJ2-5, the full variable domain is SAVISQKPSRDICQRGTSLTIQCQVDSQVTMMFWYRQQPGQSLTLIATANQGSEATYESGFVIDKFPISRPNLTFSTLTVSNMSPEDSSIYLCSVAGTEETQYFGPGTRLLVL.

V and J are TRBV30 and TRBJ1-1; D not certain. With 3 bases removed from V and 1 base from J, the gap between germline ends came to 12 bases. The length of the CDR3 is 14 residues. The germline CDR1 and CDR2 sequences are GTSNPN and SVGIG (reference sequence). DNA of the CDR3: TGTGCCTGGAGGCACCTAAAGGGGAACACTGAAGCTTTCTTT. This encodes CAWRHLKGNTEAFF.

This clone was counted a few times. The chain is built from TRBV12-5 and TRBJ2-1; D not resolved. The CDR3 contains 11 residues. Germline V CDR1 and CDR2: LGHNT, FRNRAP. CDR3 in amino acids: CASTLGGEQFF. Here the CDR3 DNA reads TGTGCCAGCACCCTTGGTGGTGAGCAGTTCTTC.

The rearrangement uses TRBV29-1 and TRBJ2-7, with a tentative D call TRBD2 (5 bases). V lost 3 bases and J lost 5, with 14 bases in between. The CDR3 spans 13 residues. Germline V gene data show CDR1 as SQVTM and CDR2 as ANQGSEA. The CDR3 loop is CSVDGKVGDEQYF. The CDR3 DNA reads TGCAGCGTTGATGGCAAGGTGGGAGACGAGCAGTACTTC.